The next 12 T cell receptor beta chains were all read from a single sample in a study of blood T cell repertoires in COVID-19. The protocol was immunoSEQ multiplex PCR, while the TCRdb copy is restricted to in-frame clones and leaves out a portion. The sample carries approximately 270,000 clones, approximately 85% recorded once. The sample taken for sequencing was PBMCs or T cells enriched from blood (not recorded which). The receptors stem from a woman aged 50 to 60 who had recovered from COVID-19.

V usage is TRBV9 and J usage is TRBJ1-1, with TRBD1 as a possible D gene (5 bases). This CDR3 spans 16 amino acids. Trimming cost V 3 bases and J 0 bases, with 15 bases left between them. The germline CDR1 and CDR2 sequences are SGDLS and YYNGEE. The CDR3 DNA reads TGTGCCAGCAGCGCCGGGACGGACTACATGAACACTGAAGCTTTCTTT. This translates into CASSAGTDYMNTEAFF.

The CDR3 region has the DNA TGTGCCAGCAGTTTAGGGGGACAGGGGGGCACTGAAGCTTTCTTT. It codes for CASSLGGQGGTEAFF. The chain recombines TRBV6-5 with TRBJ1-1; 11 bases align to TRBD1. Trimming removed 4 bases from V and 4 bases from J; junction bases left unmatched: 5. The CDR3 totals 15 residues. Germline CDR1 and CDR2: MNHEY and SVGAGI.

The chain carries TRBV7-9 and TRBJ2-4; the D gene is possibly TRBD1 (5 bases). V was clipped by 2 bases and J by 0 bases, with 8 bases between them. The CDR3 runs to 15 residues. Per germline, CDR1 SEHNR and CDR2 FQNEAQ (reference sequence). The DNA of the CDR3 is TGTGCCAGCAGCTTAAAAGGGGCAGCCAAAAACATTCAGTACTTC. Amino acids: CASSLKGAAKNIQYF.

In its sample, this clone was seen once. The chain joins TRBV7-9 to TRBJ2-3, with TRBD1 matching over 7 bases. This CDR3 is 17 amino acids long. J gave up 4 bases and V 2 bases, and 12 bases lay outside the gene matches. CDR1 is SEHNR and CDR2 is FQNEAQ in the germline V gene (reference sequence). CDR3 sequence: CASSLRPAPGGSDTQYF. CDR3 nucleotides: TGTGCCAGCAGCTTACGCCCCGCGCCAGGGGGTTCAGATACGCAGTATTTT. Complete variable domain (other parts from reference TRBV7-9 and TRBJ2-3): DTGVSQNPRHKITKRGQNVTFRCDPISEHNRLYWYRQTLGQGPEFLTYFQNEAQLEKSRLLSDRFSAERPKGSFSTLEIQRTEQGDSAMYLCASSLRPAPGGSDTQYFGPGTRLTVL.

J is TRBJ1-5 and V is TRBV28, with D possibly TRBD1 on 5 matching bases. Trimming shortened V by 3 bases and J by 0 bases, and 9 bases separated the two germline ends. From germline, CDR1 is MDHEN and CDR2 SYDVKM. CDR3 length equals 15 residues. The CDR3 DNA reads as TGTGCCAGCAGTTTGACAGACTTTAGCAATCAGCCCCAGCATTTT. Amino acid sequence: CASSLTDFSNQPQHF.

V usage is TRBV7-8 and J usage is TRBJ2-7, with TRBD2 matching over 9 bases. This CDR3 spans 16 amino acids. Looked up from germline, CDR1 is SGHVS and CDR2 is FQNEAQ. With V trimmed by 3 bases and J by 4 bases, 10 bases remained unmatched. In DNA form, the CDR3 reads TGTGCCAGCAGCTTTGGTGCGGGAGGGTTTAGGTACGAGCAGTACTTC. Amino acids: CASSFGAGGFRYEQYF.

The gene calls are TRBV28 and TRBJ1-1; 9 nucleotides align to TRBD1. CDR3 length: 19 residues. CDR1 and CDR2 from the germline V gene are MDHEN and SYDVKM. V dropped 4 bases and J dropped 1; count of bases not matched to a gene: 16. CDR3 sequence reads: CASSYRDRVFRIKNTEAFF. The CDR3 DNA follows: TGTGCCAGCAGTTACCGGGACAGGGTTTTTAGAATTAAGAACACTGAAGCTTTCTTT.

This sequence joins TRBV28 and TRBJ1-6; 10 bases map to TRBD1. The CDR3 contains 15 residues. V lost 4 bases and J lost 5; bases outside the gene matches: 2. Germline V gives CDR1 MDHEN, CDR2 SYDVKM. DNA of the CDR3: TGTGCCAGCAGTTCCGGGACAGGGGATAATTCACCCCTCCACTTT. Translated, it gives CASSSGTGDNSPLHF.

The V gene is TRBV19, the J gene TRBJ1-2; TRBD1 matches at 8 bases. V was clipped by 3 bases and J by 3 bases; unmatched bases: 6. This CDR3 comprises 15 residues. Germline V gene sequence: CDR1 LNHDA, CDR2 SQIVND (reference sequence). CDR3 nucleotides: TGTGCCAGTAGTATCGGAGACAGGGGCTACTATGGCTACACCTTC. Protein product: CASSIGDRGYYGYTF.

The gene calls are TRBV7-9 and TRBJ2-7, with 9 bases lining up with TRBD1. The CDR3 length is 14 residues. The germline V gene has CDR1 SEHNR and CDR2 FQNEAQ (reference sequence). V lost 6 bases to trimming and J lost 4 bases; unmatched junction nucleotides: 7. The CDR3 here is CASSFLQGAYEQYF. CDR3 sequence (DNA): TGTGCCAGCAGTTTTCTACAGGGGGCTTACGAGCAGTACTTC.

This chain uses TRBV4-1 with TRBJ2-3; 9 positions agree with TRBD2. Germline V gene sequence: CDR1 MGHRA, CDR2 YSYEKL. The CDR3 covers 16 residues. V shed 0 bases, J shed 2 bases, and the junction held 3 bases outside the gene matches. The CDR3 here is CASSQETSGNTDTQYF. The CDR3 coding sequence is TGCGCCAGCAGCCAAGAGACTAGCGGTAACACAGATACGCAGTATTTT.

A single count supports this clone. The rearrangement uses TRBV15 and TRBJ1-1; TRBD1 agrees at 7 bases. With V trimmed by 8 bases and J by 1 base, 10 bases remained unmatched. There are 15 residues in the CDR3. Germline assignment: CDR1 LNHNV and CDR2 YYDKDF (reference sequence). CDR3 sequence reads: CATSLDRVENTEAFF. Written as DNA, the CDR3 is TGTGCCACCTCACTCGACAGGGTAGAGAACACTGAAGCTTTCTTT. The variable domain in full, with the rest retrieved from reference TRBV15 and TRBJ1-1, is DAMVIQNPRYQVTQFGKPVTLSCSQTLNHNVMYWYQQKSSQAPKLLFHYYDKDFNNEADTPDNFQSRRPNTSFCFLDIRSPGLGDTAMYLCATSLDRVENTEAFFGQGTRLTVV.